This T cell receptor beta chain emerged from a study of T cells in Graves' hyperthyroidism and ophthalmopathy (dated by TCRdb to between 2017 and 2020). A note on the overall study: Peripheral blood was sampled at the time of initial diagnosis, prior to any treatment. To identify distinguishing TCR V-J signatures, a discovery cohort of 90 to 100 patients was used, comprising 43 with Graves' ophthalmopathy and around 60 with stable Graves' hyperthyroidism. Whether ophthalmopathy could be predicted prospectively was tested in an independent validation cohort made up of roughly 19 hyperthyroidism patients plus 17 patients who later progressed to ophthalmopathy. The 80 to 100 discovery patients were randomly divided into training and test sets at a 7:3 ratio. In six Graves' hyperthyroidism patients, the study also compared T-cell repertoires from thyroid tissue with T-cell repertoires from blood. Following sampling, methimazole starting at 30 mg daily was given to hyperthyroidism patients, and high-dose intravenous methylprednisolone was given to ophthalmopathy patients. The paper reports TCR Vbeta CDR3 sequencing of approximately 140 peripheral blood samples: 43 ophthalmopathy, some 80 hyperthyroidism and some 17 progressor patients. General conclusions and limits of the study: Most expanded thyroid clonotypes (frequency above 0.001) were also found in blood, which suggests that blood repertoires may mirror thyroid immune responses. Ophthalmopathy was separated from stable hyperthyroidism by a 13 V-J signature model, with just over 85% sensitivity and about 81% specificity obtained in cross-validation and 80%/75% obtained in testing. Sample size was not statistically predetermined, and blinding of investigators to group allocation was not performed. During validation, the model predicted progression to ophthalmopathy a median of around 6 months ahead of onset, with approximately 71% sensitivity and about 75% specificity.

This clonotype occurred a few times. No antigen is known for it. Base quality data are lacking; no much larger clone is found one base away. A patient counted as having stable Graves' hyperthyroidism if no progression to ophthalmopathy occurred over 18 months of follow-up. Hyperthyroidism patients were aged 18 to 65 years and newly diagnosed, with disease duration of less than 2 months. Any patient with an uncontrolled infection, another autoimmune disease, pregnancy or lactation was excluded. Diagnoses relied on clinical symptoms, serum thyroxine and TRAb, thyroid ultrasound and orbital computed tomography. Ficoll-Paque density gradient centrifugation was used to isolate PBMCs from 8.5 to 10 ml of fresh peripheral blood. Trizol reagent was used to extract total RNA, and RNA quality was then checked on an Agilent 2100 Bioanalyzer. The CDR3 runs 18 residues from the cysteine to the phenylalanine. Only CDR3 DNA remains: 54 bases, in frame from the first base. Cut back by 3 bases and 1 base, the V and J ends lie 21 bases apart. The germline V gene gives CDR1 as MGHRA and CDR2 as YSYEKL.

The TCR beta CDR3 regions were amplified from the RNA transcripts. The first round of RT-PCR for the TCR CDR3 was performed with the HTBI primer set and the Qiagen OneStep RT-PCR kit. The libraries were constructed in a second round of multiplex PCR and then size-selected and purified. Sequencing of the libraries was done on an Illumina HiSeq2000 using paired-end 100 bp reads. The original methods were these. SOAPnuke was used to process the raw data, throwing out any read that contained adapters or uncalled bases, had a mean Phred below 15, or lacked an exact constant-primer or identifier match. COPE v1.2.5 was used to merge the high-quality paired reads, and each unique nucleotide sequence was defined as a clonotype. MiTCR v1.1 was used to align the clonotypes against IMGT TRBV, TRBD and TRBJ reference segments. Analysis was restricted to V-J combinations with a frequency above 0.0001, which covered 99.2% of repertoires. A TCS score was defined as the ratio between F50 (clonal expansion) and ExV (chaos), using BLOSUM62-based TCRdist between CDR3 peptides within each V-J. Welch's t-statistics and random forest reduced roughly 530 V-J features to 13, which were used in a naive Bayes classifier (R e1071). The similarity between thyroid and blood repertoires was quantified using the Morisita-Horn index. TCRdb reprocessing: public reads trimmed at Q25 with fastp, clones called with MiXCR, in-frame beta chains kept. Identical CDR3 proteins give one entry, which carries the most common genes and DNA. The V and J calls shown here were made by TCRdb, not taken from the authors' results. For this sample there are some 800,000 distinct CDR3 sequences; about two fifths appear just once. The ten top clones hold 8% to 9% of the sample.

Recombination joined TRBV4-1 with TRBJ2-5; matching of 6 bases hints at TRBD2 as the D gene. This TCR came from a man aged 18 to 29 with Graves' hyperthyroidism. Sequencing was performed on blood. In nucleotide form, the sequence is TGCGCCAGCAGCCACCCGGGGGATGAGGCGGTACTCCAAGAGACCCAGTACTTC. Its coded protein is CASSHPGDEAVLQETQYF.